The 15 T cell receptor beta chains reported below all come from one sample, sequenced in a study of blood T cell repertoires in COVID-19. Profiled with immunoSEQ multiplex PCR; TCRdb holds only in-frame clones, not every one. Here the sample spans 90,000 to 120,000 clones, over 75% being singletons. Sequencing was done on a sample of peripheral blood. Every receptor here comes from a woman in her 70s with acute or convalescent COVID-19.

The chain links TRBV12-3 or TRBV12-4 to TRBJ1-5; D gene uncertain. The CDR3 length is 13 residues. V dropped 6 bases and J dropped 6 bases, with 12 bases sitting between them. The CDR3 region has the DNA TGTGCCAGCAGCCTGCTGGGCTCTCAGCCCCAGCATTTT. It yields the protein CASSLLGSQPQHF.

This chain links TRBV7-3 with TRBJ2-1; D remains unclear. CDR3 size: 15 residues. V lost 5 bases to trimming and J lost 4 bases, with 15 bases between them. The V gene's germline CDR1 is SGHTA and CDR2 FQGTGA. CDR3 DNA: TGTGCCAGCAGCCCCCCTGGTCACACATACAATGAGCAGTTCTTC. The encoded protein is CASSPPGHTYNEQFF.

The chain carries TRBV7-9 and TRBJ2-7, with D perhaps TRBD2 (5 bases). This CDR3 region has 15 residues. V was pared by 1 base and J by 0 bases, with 10 bases between. The germline V gene has CDR1 SEHNR and CDR2 FQNEAQ (reference sequence). As DNA, the CDR3 is TGTGCCAGCAGCTTAGGAGTAGCGAGCTCCTACGAGCAGTACTTC. Encoded protein: CASSLGVASSYEQYF.

The J gene is TRBJ1-5, the V gene TRBV28; D is uncertain. Deletions cut 6 bases from V and 4 bases from J, with 13 bases between. Germline loops: CDR1 MDHEN, CDR2 SYDVKM. CDR3 length: 14 residues. CDR3 region: CASSPLGWNQPQHF. The CDR3 bases are TGTGCCAGCAGCCCACTCGGGTGGAATCAGCCCCAGCATTTT.

The chain uses TRBV21-1 and TRBJ2-5; the DNA was not used to check the table's D call, TRBD1. TRBV21-1 is a documented pseudogene. This CDR3 is built from 15 residues. The chain's CDR3 is CASSPRDREEETQYF. CDR3 nucleotide sequence: TGTGCCAGCAGCCCCCGGGACAGGGAGGAAGAGACCCAGTACTTC.

This rearrangement joins TRBV9 to TRBJ2-2; the match to TRBD1 covers 12 bases. J gave up 3 bases and V 2 bases, and 5 bases lay outside the gene matches. This CDR3 spans 17 amino acids. Germline CDR1 and CDR2: SGDLS and YYNGEE. CDR3 residues: CASSVGTGGADTGELFF. The CDR3 region has the DNA TGTGCCAGCAGCGTCGGGACAGGGGGCGCGGACACCGGGGAGCTGTTTTTT.

V usage is TRBV14 and J usage is TRBJ1-3; D unresolved. The CDR3 has 19 residues. Trimming shortened V by 0 bases and J by 6 bases, and 24 bases separated the two germline ends. Germline V gene data show CDR1 as SGHDN and CDR2 as FVKESK. CDR3 residues: CASSQDFAAAYPLENTIYF. Written as DNA, the CDR3 is TGTGCCAGCAGCCAAGATTTTGCGGCAGCATACCCCCTGGAAAACACCATATATTTT. The full variable domain, rest sourced from reference TRBV14 and TRBJ1-3, is EAGVTQFPSHSVIEKGQTVTLRCDPISGHDNLYWYRRVMGKEIKFLLHFVKESKQDESGMPNNRFLAERTGGTYSTLKVQPAELEDSGVYFCASSQDFAAAYPLENTIYFGEGSWLTVV.

The CDR3 coding sequence is TGTGCCAGCAGCCCACCCGTAGCGGGAGGCCGCTCTGGGGCCAACGTCCTGACTTTC. Translated, it gives CASSPPVAGGRSGANVLTF. This chain uses TRBV3-1 (or the pseudogene TRBV3-2) with TRBJ2-6, with 10 bases matching TRBD2. This CDR3 contains 19 residues. With 4 bases clipped from V and 0 bases from J, the junction kept 9 bases outside the gene matches. CDR1 and CDR2 from the germline V gene are LGHDT and YNNKEL (reference sequence).

The chain recombines TRBV7-9 with TRBJ2-2; 13 bases map to TRBD2. Germline V gene data show CDR1 as SEHNR and CDR2 as FQNEAQ (reference sequence). V trimming: 5 bases; J trimming: 2 bases; junction bases outside the gene matches: 5. This CDR3 contains 17 residues. CDR3 DNA sequence: TGTGCCAGCAGCCGGACTAGCGGGGGACTAAACACCGGGGAGCTGTTTTTT. It is translated as CASSRTSGGLNTGELFF.

This clone was observed a single time. The rearrangement uses TRBV13 and TRBJ2-7, with D possibly being TRBD1 (6 bases). V dropped 3 bases and J dropped 5 bases, with 17 bases sitting between them. Germline V lookup: CDR1 PRHDT, CDR2 FYEKMQ (reference sequence). The CDR3 runs 15 residues. The CDR3 region has the DNA TGTGCCAGCAGCTTTTTCGGCAGGGGCCGTCACGAGCAGTACTTC. Translated: CASSFFGRGRHEQYF. Based on the CDR3 plus reference TRBV13 and TRBJ2-7, the full variable domain is AAGVIQSPRHLIKEKRETATLKCYPIPRHDTVYWYQQGPGQDPQFLISFYEKMQSDKGSIPDRFSAQQFSDYHSELNMSSLELGDSALYFCASSFFGRGRHEQYFGPGTRLTVT.

This rearrangement joins TRBV11-2 to TRBJ2-1; 9 nucleotides match TRBD2. There are 16 residues in the CDR3. The trim removed 1 base at V and 8 bases at J, leaving 9 bases unmatched. CDR1 SGHAT and CDR2 FQNNGV come from the germline V gene. The CDR3 nucleotides read TGTGCCAGCAGCTTAGTTCGGGCGGGAGGGCCCTATGAGCAGTTCTTC. This sequence encodes CASSLVRAGGPYEQFF. The full variable domain, with the rest looked up from reference TRBV11-2 and TRBJ2-1, is EAGVAQSPRYKIIEKRQSVAFWCNPISGHATLYWYQQILGQGPKLLIQFQNNGVVDDSQLPKDRFSAERLKGVDSTLKIQPAKLEDSAVYLCASSLVRAGGPYEQFFGPGTRLTVL.

This clone has just one count. The chain links TRBV4-3 to TRBJ2-3; 14 nucleotides align to TRBD2. The CDR3 has 15 residues. Germline loops: CDR1 LGHNA, CDR2 YSLEER. After removal of 3 bases from V and 8 bases from J, the junction contained 4 bases not matched to a gene. The CDR3 here is CASSQGLAGEGTQYF. As DNA, the CDR3 is TGCGCCAGCAGCCAGGGACTAGCGGGGGAGGGTACGCAGTATTTT.

This chain connects TRBV7-3 to TRBJ2-5; possibly TRBD1 for D (6 bases). The CDR3 covers 15 residues. CDR1 and CDR2 (germline): SGHTA, FQGTGA. The V and J ends lost 1 base and 2 bases respectively, with 11 bases between them. The CDR3 nucleotides are TGTGCCAGCAGCTTAATAGGGGGAGCGCAAGAGACCCAGTACTTC. Amino acid sequence: CASSLIGGAQETQYF.

The CDR3 spells CASSQGLETGIQPQHF. As DNA, the CDR3 is TGTGCCAGCAGCCAAGGTTTGGAAACAGGTATTCAGCCCCAGCATTTT. This chain joins TRBV3-1 (or the pseudogene TRBV3-2) and TRBJ1-5; D is perhaps TRBD1 (5 bases). The V end lost 1 base, the J end lost 6 bases, and 16 bases lay between the germline ends. Germline CDR1 LGHDT, CDR2 YNNKEL (reference sequence). This CDR3 comprises 16 residues.

J is TRBJ2-2 and V is TRBV9, with 8 bases matching TRBD1. V lost 0 bases, J lost 5 bases, and 6 bases stayed unmatched. CDR1 is SGDLS, CDR2 YYNGEE, per germline. The CDR3 covers 16 residues. The CDR3 sequence: CASSVAPGQVTGELFF. CDR3 nucleotide sequence: TGTGCCAGCAGCGTAGCCCCGGGACAGGTAACCGGGGAGCTGTTTTTT.